The 27 T cell receptor beta chains in this list originate from one sample, sequenced in a study of blood T cell repertoires in COVID-19. Clones were sequenced by immunoSEQ multiplex PCR, and TCRdb holds only the in-frame ones, with some missing. Of roughly 280,000 clones in the sample, 80% to 90% are singletons; the top ten hold over 3.5%. The sequenced sample was PBMCs or T cells enriched from blood (not recorded which). All receptors derive from a woman under 40 with acute COVID-19.

The CDR3 is CASSLLVFMDRPLNSPLHF. CDR3 coding DNA: TGTGCCAGCAGCTTATTGGTATTTATGGACAGACCACTTAATTCACCCCTCCACTTT. The chain joins TRBV7-9 to TRBJ1-6; weak D call: TRBD1 (6 bases). The CDR3 covers 19 residues. V lost 2 bases to trimming and J lost 6 bases, with 23 bases between them. Germline V gives CDR1 SEHNR, CDR2 FQNEAQ (reference sequence).

The chain links TRBV6-5 to TRBJ2-1; D is possibly TRBD2 (6 bases). The CDR3 covers 14 residues. V was cut by 4 bases and J by 3 bases, with 10 bases left in between. Germline V gene lookup returns CDR1 MNHEY and CDR2 SVGAGI. This CDR3 is CASSLPTSYNEQFF. In DNA form, the CDR3 reads TGTGCCAGCAGTTTGCCGACTAGCTACAATGAGCAGTTCTTC.

There are a few counts of this clone. This chain joins TRBV5-4 and TRBJ2-7; the match to TRBD1 covers 11 bases. This CDR3 region has 16 residues. V dropped 3 bases and J dropped 3; count of bases not matched to a gene: 8. CDR1 and CDR2 from the germline V gene are SGHNT and YYREEE (reference sequence). The CDR3 loop is CASSSQTGTGGYEQYF. The CDR3 region has the DNA TGTGCCAGCAGCTCACAAACCGGGACAGGGGGCTACGAGCAGTACTTC.

This chain connects TRBV28 to TRBJ2-7, with D tentatively TRBD1 (6 bases). Trimming left V 4 bases short and J 0 bases short, with 10 bases between. Germline V gene data show CDR1 as MDHEN and CDR2 as SYDVKM. The CDR3 has 14 amino acids. CDR3: CASSSGQSSYEQYF. The CDR3, as DNA: TGTGCCAGCAGTTCGGGACAAAGCTCCTACGAGCAGTACTTC.

The V gene is TRBV6-5, the J gene TRBJ2-2; D perhaps matches TRBD2 (6 bases). Germline V gives CDR1 MNHEY, CDR2 SVGAGI. This CDR3 spans 14 amino acids. V lost 6 bases and J 2 bases, leaving 10 bases between the germline ends. The CDR3 DNA reads as TGTGCCAGCAGGGAGGGCATTAACACCGGGGAGCTGTTTTTT. This translates into CASREGINTGELFF.

This clone was counted a single time. The chain has TRBV15 and TRBJ1-3; weak D call: TRBD1 (5 bases). Germline V lookup: CDR1 LNHNV, CDR2 YYDKDF (reference sequence). V lost 0 bases to trimming and J lost 15 bases, with 18 bases between them. This CDR3 region has 14 residues. CDR3 bases: TGTGCCACCAGCAGAGATCCCGACAGCATCTCAGGATATTTT. Its protein product is CATSRDPDSISGYF.

V and J are TRBV7-9 and TRBJ1-6, with D uncertain. The CDR3 is 14 amino acids. Trimming left V 4 bases short and J 7 bases short, with 11 bases between. Germline V gene lookup returns CDR1 SEHNR and CDR2 FQNEAQ (reference sequence). CDR3 protein: CASSSSGWNSPLHF. The CDR3 nucleotides are TGTGCCAGCAGCTCTAGCGGGTGGAATTCACCCCTCCACTTT.

V and J are TRBV19 and TRBJ2-2; D might be TRBD1 (6 bases). Trimming pared 7 bases from V and 1 base from J, leaving 13 bases between. The CDR3 has 15 amino acids. Germline CDR1 is LNHDA and CDR2 is SQIVND (reference sequence). CDR3 in amino acids: CASTPGAVNTGELFF. As DNA, the CDR3 is TGTGCCAGTACCCCAGGGGCGGTGAACACCGGGGAGCTGTTTTTT.

The V call is TRBV21-1, the J call TRBJ1-1; the listed D gene, TRBD1, was not tested against the DNA. TRBV21-1 is deemed a pseudogene. This CDR3 spans 17 amino acids. CDR3 DNA sequence: TGTGCCAGCAGCAAAGAGTGGAGACAGGCGGTAAACACTGAAGCTTTCTTT. It specifies CASSKEWRQAVNTEAFF.

The CDR3 DNA is TGTGCCAGCAGTTTCGCAGGGTCGAACACTGAAGCTTTCTTT. Protein: CASSFAGSNTEAFF. V and J are TRBV28 and TRBJ1-1, with D possibly matching TRBD1 (5 bases). The CDR3 has 14 residues. The V gene lost 3 bases and the J gene lost 1 base, with 9 bases spanning the gap. Germline-derived CDR1 and CDR2 are MDHEN and SYDVKM.

The chain employs TRBV4-1 and TRBJ1-6; D is ambiguous. The CDR3 length is 16 residues. Per germline, CDR1 MGHRA and CDR2 YSYEKL. V lost 0 bases and J lost 5, with 11 bases in between. The DNA of the CDR3 is TGCGCCAGCAGCCAAGATACCGGGGTAAATAATTCACCCCTCCACTTT. It specifies CASSQDTGVNNSPLHF.

The V call is TRBV21-1, the J call TRBJ1-5; the DNA was not used to check the table's D call, TRBD1. TRBV21-1 represents a pseudogene. The CDR3 is made up of 14 amino acids. The CDR3 protein is CARDSWYSNQPQHF. Written as DNA, the CDR3 is TGTGCCAGGGACAGCTGGTATAGCAATCAGCCCCAGCATTTT.

The gene calls are TRBV28 and TRBJ1-1; D is ambiguous. Germline-derived CDR1 and CDR2 are MDHEN and SYDVKM. The CDR3 contains 12 residues. Trimming left V 2 bases short and J 3 bases short, with 4 bases between. The DNA of the CDR3 is TGTGCCAGCAGTTTACTCTACACTGAAGCTTTCTTT. Translation gives CASSLLYTEAFF.

The rearrangement uses TRBV27 and TRBJ2-7, with 9 bases identical to TRBD1. The CDR3 covers 15 residues. V lost 3 bases, J lost 5 bases, and 8 bases stayed unmatched. Germline V gene lookup returns CDR1 MNHEY and CDR2 SMNVEV (reference sequence). In nucleotides, the CDR3 is TGTGCCAGCAGTTTCCCGACAGGGGGACTCCACGAGCAGTACTTC. Translated: CASSFPTGGLHEQYF.

The chain carries TRBV28 and TRBJ2-7; D is possibly TRBD1 (6 bases). This CDR3 comprises 16 residues. The germline V and J ends were trimmed by 2 bases and 0 bases, with 14 bases remaining between them. Germline V gives CDR1 MDHEN, CDR2 SYDVKM. The CDR3 nucleotides are TGTGCCAGCAGTTTAGAGAGACAGGTTTACTCCTACGAGCAGTACTTC. Protein sequence: CASSLERQVYSYEQYF.

The chain links TRBV27 to TRBJ2-1; TRBD2 matches at 9 bases. In germline, CDR1 is MNHEY, CDR2 SMNVEV (reference sequence). Trimming removed 3 bases from V and 4 bases from J; junction bases left unmatched: 1. This CDR3 spans 14 amino acids. CDR3 bases: TGTGCCAGCAGTTTGGCGGGGGGGTACAATGAGCAGTTCTTC. Its protein is CASSLAGGYNEQFF.

This chain uses TRBV25-1 with TRBJ2-5, with TRBD2 as a possible D gene (5 bases). The germline V gene has CDR1 MGHDK and CDR2 SYGVNS. This CDR3 is 15 amino acids long. Trimming pared 0 bases from V and 4 bases from J, leaving 12 bases between. This chain's CDR3 is CASSEYDGVGETQYF. CDR3 DNA sequence: TGTGCCAGCAGTGAATATGACGGGGTGGGAGAGACCCAGTACTTC.

V gene TRBV11-2 combines with J gene TRBJ1-1, with 9 positions matching TRBD1. With V trimmed by 5 bases and J by 7 bases, 5 bases remained unmatched. Germline CDR1 and CDR2: SGHAT and FQNNGV. There are 13 residues in the CDR3. The CDR3 bases are TGTGCCAGCAGCCCCCCGGGACAGGGTGAAGCTTTCTTT. It is translated as CASSPPGQGEAFF. The whole variable domain, filled in from reference TRBV11-2 and TRBJ1-1, reads EAGVAQSPRYKIIEKRQSVAFWCNPISGHATLYWYQQILGQGPKLLIQFQNNGVVDDSQLPKDRFSAERLKGVDSTLKIQPAKLEDSAVYLCASSPPGQGEAFFGQGTRLTVV.

The chain has TRBV19 and TRBJ2-7; TRBD1 matches at 8 bases. After removal of 7 bases from V and 3 bases from J, the junction contained 5 bases not matched to a gene. This CDR3 is 13 amino acids long. CDR1 is LNHDA and CDR2 is SQIVND in the germline V gene (reference sequence). The CDR3 here is CASNGQGDYEQYF. The CDR3 DNA reads TGTGCCAGTAATGGACAGGGTGACTACGAGCAGTACTTC. Full variable domain (remainder filled in from reference TRBV19 and TRBJ2-7): DGGITQSPKYLFRKEGQNVTLSCEQNLNHDAMYWYRQDPGQGLRLIYYSQIVNDFQKGDIAEGYSVSREKKESFPLTVTSAQKNPTAFYLCASNGQGDYEQYFGPGTRLTVT.

The chain couples TRBV12-5 to TRBJ1-1; a possible D gene is TRBD1 (5 bases). In germline, CDR1 is LGHNT, CDR2 FRNRAP. V was pared by 1 base and J by 4 bases, with 16 bases between. The CDR3 consists of 16 residues. CDR3 in amino acids: CASGLAPSGNFTEAFF. CDR3 nucleotide sequence: TGTGCTAGTGGTTTGGCCCCCTCAGGGAACTTCACTGAAGCTTTCTTT.

The chain employs TRBV12-3 or TRBV12-4 and TRBJ1-3, with D possibly being TRBD1 (6 bases). CDR3 length: 13 residues. Deletions cut 6 bases from V and 16 bases from J, with 22 bases between. CDR3: CASSPGGPPTFYF. The CDR3 DNA reads TGTGCCAGCAGCCCGGGGGGGCCTCCGACTTTTTATTTT.

The chain joins TRBV28 to TRBJ1-2, with a tentative D call TRBD1 (5 bases). The CDR3 has 14 amino acids. Germline V lookup: CDR1 MDHEN, CDR2 SYDVKM. The V end was cut by 4 bases, the J end by 5 bases, with 14 bases between. The DNA of the CDR3 is TGTGCCAGCAGTTCCGCGACAGAAGCTTATGGCTACACCTTC. Translation gives CASSSATEAYGYTF.

The V and J genes are TRBV27 and TRBJ2-7; D unresolved. Trimming cost V 0 bases and J 3 bases, with 12 bases left between them. Looked up from germline, CDR1 is MNHEY and CDR2 is SMNVEV (reference sequence). The CDR3 sequence is 15 residues long. The CDR3 here is CASSLSPNGYYEQYF. CDR3 DNA: TGTGCCAGCAGTTTATCCCCTAACGGGTACTACGAGCAGTACTTC.

This sequence joins TRBV28 and TRBJ1-3; D perhaps matches TRBD1 (6 bases). This CDR3 has 14 residues. Per germline, CDR1 MDHEN and CDR2 SYDVKM. Trimming took 4 bases from V and 4 from J, leaving 11 bases between them. CDR3 sequence reads: CASSSAGAGNTIYF. The CDR3 nucleotides are TGTGCCAGCAGTTCCGCAGGGGCGGGAAACACCATATATTTT.

The chain carries TRBV29-1 and TRBJ2-1, with TRBD2 identical over 9 bases. The V segment lost 6 bases and the J segment 2 bases; nucleotides outside the gene matches: 5. Per the germline V gene, CDR1 is SQVTM and CDR2 is ANQGSEA. The CDR3 is 14 residues long. The CDR3 here is CSVLAGSAYNEQFF. CDR3 DNA sequence: TGCAGCGTACTAGCGGGCAGCGCCTACAATGAGCAGTTCTTC.

V and J are TRBV28 and TRBJ2-1, with D maybe TRBD2 (6 bases). The CDR3 is made up of 15 amino acids. Between the trimmed V and J ends, which lost 7 bases and 4 bases, there was a span of 17 bases. Looked up from germline, CDR1 is MDHEN and CDR2 is SYDVKM. Written as DNA, the CDR3 is TGTGCCAGCACCCCACGACTAGGCCTATACAATGAGCAGTTCTTC. Translating gives CASTPRLGLYNEQFF.

The chain joins TRBV4-1 to TRBJ1-6; a possible D gene is TRBD1 (6 bases). Germline V gene sequence: CDR1 MGHRA, CDR2 YSYEKL. V was cut by 1 base and J by 9 bases, with 10 bases left in between. CDR3 length equals 14 residues. This chain's CDR3 is CASSQAGRGSPLHF. CDR3 sequence (DNA): TGCGCCAGCAGCCAAGCAGGCAGGGGTTCACCCCTCCACTTT.